This passage covers 20 T cell receptor beta chains from one sample sequenced in a study of T cell repertoires in cytomegalovirus infection. In TCRdb, the reads were re-called with MiXCR into one record per CDR3 protein. The table records around 550,000 distinct CDR3 sequences, around a quarter of them present only once. Sequencing was done on a sample of PBMCs. These TCRs come from a human donor in good health (CMV status not recorded). Some clones in this sample may be carry-over from other donors' samples.

This clonotype was observed a few times. This rearrangement joins TRBV7-6 to TRBJ2-3; D unclear. The V end lost 3 bases, the J end lost 6 bases, and 16 bases lay between the germline ends. The CDR3 covers 15 residues. Looked up from germline, CDR1 is SGHVS and CDR2 is FNYEAQ. The CDR3 here is CASSLFGGIVDTQYF. The CDR3 region has the DNA TGTGCCAGCAGCTTGTTCGGTGGGATCGTGGATACGCAGTATTTT.

This chain joins TRBV7-9 and TRBJ2-1, with TRBD1 identical over 10 bases. Germline trimming cut 2 bases from V and 2 bases from J; bases unmatched to any gene: 3. The germline V gene has CDR1 SEHNR and CDR2 FQNEAQ (reference sequence). This CDR3 has 16 residues. Here the CDR3 DNA reads TGTGCCAGCAGCTTACAGGACAGGGGGACCTACAATGAGCAGTTCTTC. Its protein is CASSLQDRGTYNEQFF.

This clonotype has more than one count but fewer than ten. The J gene is TRBJ2-5, the V gene TRBV7-2; D is perhaps TRBD2 (6 bases). This CDR3 spans 15 amino acids. Trimming took 5 bases from V and 5 from J, leaving 18 bases between them. From germline, CDR1 is SGHTA and CDR2 FQGNSA. In nucleotides, the CDR3 is TGTGCCAGCAGCCCCAGTCCGACTAGTCAGGAGACCCAGTACTTC. Its protein is CASSPSPTSQETQYF.

This clonotype has only a few counts. The rearrangement links TRBV14 to TRBJ1-6, with 9 positions matching TRBD1. Germline V gene sequence: CDR1 SGHDN, CDR2 FVKESK. The CDR3 extends over 17 amino acids. V gave up 0 bases and J gave up 7 bases; unmatched junction bases: 7. CDR3 sequence (DNA): TGTGCCAGCAGCCAAGATCGACGGGACAGGGACAATTCACCCCTCCACTTT. Translating gives CASSQDRRDRDNSPLHF.

This clonotype has only one observation. The V gene is TRBV19, the J gene TRBJ1-2; possible D gene TRBD1, 5 bases. The ends were cut back, 4 bases at V and 2 bases at J, with 17 bases in the middle. This CDR3 region has 16 residues. CDR1 and CDR2 (germline): LNHDA, SQIVND (reference sequence). This CDR3 is CASSTRDPSENYGYTF. CDR3 in DNA: TGTGCCAGTAGTACGAGGGACCCCTCCGAGAACTATGGCTACACCTTC.

This clonotype appeared many times. The V gene is TRBV7-2, the J gene TRBJ2-7; D call uncertain. V was clipped by 6 bases and J by 2 bases, with 8 bases between them. Per the germline V gene, CDR1 is SGHTA and CDR2 is FQGNSA. The CDR3 runs to 12 residues. The CDR3 DNA reads as TGTGCCAGCAGGGACGACGCCTACGAGCAGTACTTC. Its protein product is CASRDDAYEQYF.

This clonotype was detected a few times. The chain has TRBV6-5 and TRBJ1-1, with a possible D match to TRBD1 (5 bases). CDR3 length: 15 amino acids. V lost 5 bases and J lost 2, with 15 bases in between. From germline, CDR1 is MNHEY and CDR2 SVGAGI. CDR3 in amino acids: CASSRGTRKNTEAFF. The DNA of the CDR3 is TGTGCCAGCAGTAGGGGCACAAGAAAAAACACTGAAGCTTTCTTT.

This clonotype has only a few counts. Written as DNA, the CDR3 is TGCAGTGCTAGAGATGGAAAGCGGGACTACGAGCAGTACTTC. This encodes CSARDGKRDYEQYF. The chain uses TRBV20-1 and TRBJ2-7; 7 nucleotides match TRBD2. CDR3 size: 14 residues. CDR1 DFQATT and CDR2 SNEGSKA come from the germline V gene (reference sequence). The J segment lost 3 bases and the V segment lost 0 bases, leaving 5 bases of the junction unmatched.

The chain is built from TRBV12-3 or TRBV12-4 and TRBJ1-1; a possible D gene is TRBD1 (5 bases). The CDR3 covers 14 residues. V was cut by 6 bases and J by 4 bases, with 15 bases left in between. The CDR3 loop reads CASSSEVGGTEAFF. The CDR3 DNA reads as TGTGCCAGCAGCTCAGAAGTGGGGGGCACTGAAGCTTTCTTT.

The chain joins TRBV12-3 or TRBV12-4 to TRBJ1-6; 11 positions match TRBD1. The CDR3 length is 14 residues. V was pared by 7 bases and J by 9 bases, with 5 bases of the junction left unmatched. The CDR3 spells CASTGTGGSSPLHF. The CDR3, as DNA: TGTGCCAGCACCGGGACAGGGGGAAGTTCACCCCTCCACTTT.

The rearrangement links TRBV6-2 or TRBV6-3 to TRBJ2-4; TRBD2 matches 10 bases. CDR1 is MNHEY, CDR2 SVGEGT, per germline. The CDR3 totals 12 residues. The V and J ends lost 4 bases and 13 bases, in that order; junction bases with no gene match: 4. The CDR3 loop is CASSFGLAEQYF. The CDR3 DNA reads as TGTGCCAGCAGTTTCGGACTAGCGGAACAGTACTTC.

This chain uses TRBV28 with TRBJ2-7, with a weak D call TRBD1 (6 bases). Trimming cost V 5 bases and J 5 bases, with 16 bases left between them. The CDR3 length is 14 residues. The germline gives CDR1 MDHEN, CDR2 SYDVKM. In nucleotides, the CDR3 is TGTGCCAGCAGTCTACAACACAGGGAAAACGAGCAGTACGTC. Residues: CASSLQHRENEQYV.

This rearrangement joins TRBV2 to TRBJ2-3; weak D call: TRBD2 (5 bases). Trimming took off 5 bases at V and 4 bases at J, with 13 bases between the two ends. This CDR3 is built from 14 residues. Germline values: CDR1 SNHLY, CDR2 FYNNEI. The CDR3 loop is CASSSPARADTQYF. For the CDR3, the DNA is TGTGCCAGCAGTTCACCGGCGAGGGCAGATACGCAGTATTTT.

The V gene is TRBV7-9, the J gene TRBJ2-3; 10 bases align to TRBD2. Germline V gene lookup returns CDR1 SEHNR and CDR2 FQNEAQ (reference sequence). The CDR3 runs 17 residues. The junction had 10 bases not matched to a gene; V was cut back by 7 bases and J by 0 bases. CDR3 residues: CASTKLAGVTSTDTQYF. Written as DNA, the CDR3 is TGTGCCAGCACCAAGCTAGCGGGGGTGACTAGCACAGATACGCAGTATTTT. Filled out from reference TRBV7-9 and TRBJ2-3, the complete variable domain reads DTGVSQNPRHKITKRGQNVTFRCDPISEHNRLYWYRQTLGQGPEFLTYFQNEAQLEKSRLLSDRFSAERPKGSFSTLEIQRTEQGDSAMYLCASTKLAGVTSTDTQYFGPGTRLTVL.

The sample holds a few counts of this clonotype. The DNA for the CDR3 is TGTGCCAGCAGCGACAATTACGAGCAGTACGTC. This translates into CASSDNYEQYV. This chain connects TRBV27 to TRBJ2-7; D is uncertain. Germline assignment: CDR1 MNHEY and CDR2 SMNVEV (reference sequence). The CDR3 has 11 residues. The ends were cut back, 6 bases at V and 4 bases at J, with 7 bases in the middle.

V is TRBV7-8 and J is TRBJ1-2, with 8 bases aligning to TRBD1. CDR3 length: 18 amino acids. V shed 1 base, J shed 3 bases, and the junction held 13 bases outside the gene matches. The germline V gene has CDR1 SGHVS and CDR2 FQNEAQ. Here the CDR3 reads CASSLGSAGGLSYYGYTF. DNA for the CDR3: TGTGCCAGCAGCTTAGGGTCCGCAGGGGGCTTGAGCTACTATGGCTACACCTTC. The full variable domain, with the rest looked up from reference TRBV7-8 and TRBJ1-2, is GAGVSQSPRYKVAKRGQDVALRCDPISGHVSLFWYQQALGQGPEFLTYFQNEAQLDKSGLPSDRFFAERPEGSVSTLKIQRTQQEDSAVYLCASSLGSAGGLSYYGYTFGSGTRLTVV.

A few counts support this clonotype. Here the CDR3 reads CSASGTEVYQPQHF. In nucleotides, the CDR3 is TGCAGTGCTAGCGGGACAGAAGTATATCAGCCCCAGCATTTT. The chain couples TRBV20-1 to TRBJ1-5; 7 positions match TRBD1. CDR3 length: 14 residues. V shed 3 bases and J 5 bases; nucleotides not matched to a gene: 7. Germline V gene sequence: CDR1 DFQATT, CDR2 SNEGSKA (reference sequence).

This clonotype was found many times. The chain recombines TRBV7-8 with TRBJ1-5; D might be TRBD1 (5 bases). This CDR3 spans 12 amino acids. The V gene lost 1 base and the J gene lost 9 bases, with 7 bases spanning the gap. Germline loops: CDR1 SGHVS, CDR2 FQNEAQ. The CDR3 nucleotides are TGTGCCAGCAGCTTAGATGGGGGGCCCCAGCATTTT. This encodes CASSLDGGPQHF.

This clonotype was seen a handful of times. The V gene is TRBV7-2, the J gene TRBJ2-4; the D gene is possibly TRBD2 (5 bases). V lost 3 bases and J lost 0, with 12 bases in between. The CDR3 is made up of 16 amino acids. Germline V gives CDR1 SGHTA, CDR2 FQGNSA. CDR3: CASSFRGGLAKNIQYF. The CDR3 nucleotides are TGTGCCAGCAGCTTCAGAGGAGGCCTAGCCAAAAACATTCAGTACTTC.

This clonotype was recorded a few times. The chain is built from TRBV7-8 and TRBJ2-1, with 8 bases identical to TRBD2. Germline trimming cut 7 bases from V and 8 bases from J; bases unmatched to any gene: 10. There are 14 residues in the CDR3. Germline V CDR1 and CDR2: SGHVS, FQNEAQ. The chain's CDR3 is CASIDGTSGHEQFF. Written as DNA, the CDR3 is TGTGCCAGCATAGATGGGACTAGTGGCCATGAGCAGTTCTTC.